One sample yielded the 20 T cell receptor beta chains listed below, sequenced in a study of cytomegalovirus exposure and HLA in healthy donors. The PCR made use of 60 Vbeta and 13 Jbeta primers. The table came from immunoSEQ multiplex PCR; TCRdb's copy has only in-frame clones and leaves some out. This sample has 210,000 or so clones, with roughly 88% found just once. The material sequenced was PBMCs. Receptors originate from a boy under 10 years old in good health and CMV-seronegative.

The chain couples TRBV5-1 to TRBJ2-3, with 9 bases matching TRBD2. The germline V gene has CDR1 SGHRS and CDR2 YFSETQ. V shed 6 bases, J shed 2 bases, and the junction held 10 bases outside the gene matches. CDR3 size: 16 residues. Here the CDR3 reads CASTLSGTSNTDTQYF. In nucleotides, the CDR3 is TGCGCCAGCACCCTTAGCGGGACTAGCAACACAGATACGCAGTATTTT.

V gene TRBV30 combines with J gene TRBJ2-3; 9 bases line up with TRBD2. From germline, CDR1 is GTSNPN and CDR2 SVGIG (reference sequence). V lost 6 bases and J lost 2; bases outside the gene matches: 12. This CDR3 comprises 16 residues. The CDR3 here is CACSYPGLASTDTQYF. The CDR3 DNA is TGTGCCTGCTCCTATCCGGGACTAGCATCCACAGATACGCAGTATTTT.

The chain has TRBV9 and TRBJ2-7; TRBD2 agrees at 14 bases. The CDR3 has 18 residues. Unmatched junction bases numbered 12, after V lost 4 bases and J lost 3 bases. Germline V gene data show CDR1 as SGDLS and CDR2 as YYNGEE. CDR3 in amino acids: CASSPRTSGRMLDYEQYF. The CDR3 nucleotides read TGTGCCAGCAGCCCTCGGACTAGCGGGAGGATGTTGGACTACGAGCAGTACTTC.

The CDR3 coding sequence is TGTGCCTGGAGTGATAGAGGGGGCACTGAAGCTTTCTTT. Amino acid sequence: CAWSDRGGTEAFF. The J gene is TRBJ1-1, the V gene TRBV30; D perhaps matches TRBD1 (6 bases). The CDR3 covers 13 residues. Germline-derived CDR1 and CDR2 are GTSNPN and SVGIG (reference sequence). The V end was cut by 1 base, the J end by 4 bases, with 10 bases between.

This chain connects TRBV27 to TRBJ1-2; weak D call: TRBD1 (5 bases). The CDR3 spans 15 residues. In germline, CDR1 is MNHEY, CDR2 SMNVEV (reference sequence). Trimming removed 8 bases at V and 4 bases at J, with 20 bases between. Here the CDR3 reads CASRNSRQHLYGYTF. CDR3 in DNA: TGTGCCAGCCGCAACTCAAGACAGCACCTCTATGGCTACACCTTC.

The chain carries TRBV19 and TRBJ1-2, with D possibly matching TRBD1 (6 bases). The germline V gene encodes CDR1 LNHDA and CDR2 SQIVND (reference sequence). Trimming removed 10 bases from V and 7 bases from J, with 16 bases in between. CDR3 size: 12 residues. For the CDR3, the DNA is TGTGCCACGGTACAGGGAAATTTTGGCTACACCTTC. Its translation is CATVQGNFGYTF.

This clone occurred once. CDR3 region: CAWSGIGETQYF. CDR3 sequence (DNA): TGTGCCTGGAGTGGAATCGGAGAGACCCAGTACTTC. V is TRBV30 and J is TRBJ2-5; no definite D call. This CDR3 is built from 12 residues. V was clipped by 1 base and J by 4 bases, with 7 bases between them. CDR1 and CDR2 (germline): GTSNPN, SVGIG (reference sequence).

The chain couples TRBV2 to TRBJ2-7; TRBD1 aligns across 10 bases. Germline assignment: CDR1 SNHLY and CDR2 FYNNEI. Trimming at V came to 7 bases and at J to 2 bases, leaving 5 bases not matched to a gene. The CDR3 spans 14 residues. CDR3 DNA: TGTGCCAGCAAACCAGGGACAGGGGCCTACGAGCAGTACTTC. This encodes CASKPGTGAYEQYF.

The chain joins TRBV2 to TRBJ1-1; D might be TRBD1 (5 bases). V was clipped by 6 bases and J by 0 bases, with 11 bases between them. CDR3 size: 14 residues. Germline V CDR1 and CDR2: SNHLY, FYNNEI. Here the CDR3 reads CASRAGLMNTEAFF. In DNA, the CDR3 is TGTGCCAGCAGGGCGGGACTCATGAACACTGAAGCTTTCTTT.

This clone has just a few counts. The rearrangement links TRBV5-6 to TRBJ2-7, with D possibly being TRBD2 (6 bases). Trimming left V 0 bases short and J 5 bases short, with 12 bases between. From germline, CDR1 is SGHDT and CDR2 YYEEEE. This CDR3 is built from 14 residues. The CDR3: CASSLGRGINEQYF. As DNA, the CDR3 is TGTGCCAGCAGCTTGGGTCGGGGGATCAACGAGCAGTACTTC.

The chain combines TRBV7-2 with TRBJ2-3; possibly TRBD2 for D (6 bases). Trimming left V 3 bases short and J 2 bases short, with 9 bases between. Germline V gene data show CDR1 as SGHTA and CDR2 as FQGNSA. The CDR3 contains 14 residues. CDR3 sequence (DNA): TGTGCCAGCAGCTTTGTGGACTACACAGATACGCAGTATTTT. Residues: CASSFVDYTDTQYF. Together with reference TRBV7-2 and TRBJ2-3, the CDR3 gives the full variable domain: GAGVSQSPSNKVTEKGKDVELRCDPISGHTALYWYRQSLGQGLEFLIYFQGNSAPDKSGLPSDRFSAERTGGSVSTLTIQRTQQEDSAVYLCASSFVDYTDTQYFGPGTRLTVL.

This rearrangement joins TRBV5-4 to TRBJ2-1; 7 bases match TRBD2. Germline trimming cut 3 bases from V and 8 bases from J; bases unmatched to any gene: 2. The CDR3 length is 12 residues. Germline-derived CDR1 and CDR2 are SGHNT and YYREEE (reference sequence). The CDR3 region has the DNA TGTGCCAGCAGCTGGGGGGGGGATGAGCAGTTCTTC. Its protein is CASSWGGDEQFF.

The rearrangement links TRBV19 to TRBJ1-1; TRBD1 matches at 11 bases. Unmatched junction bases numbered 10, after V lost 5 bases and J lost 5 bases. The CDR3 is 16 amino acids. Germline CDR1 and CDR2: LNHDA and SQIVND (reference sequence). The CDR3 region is CASSQTGTGGRTEAFF. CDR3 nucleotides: TGTGCCAGTAGTCAAACCGGGACAGGGGGAAGAACTGAAGCTTTCTTT.

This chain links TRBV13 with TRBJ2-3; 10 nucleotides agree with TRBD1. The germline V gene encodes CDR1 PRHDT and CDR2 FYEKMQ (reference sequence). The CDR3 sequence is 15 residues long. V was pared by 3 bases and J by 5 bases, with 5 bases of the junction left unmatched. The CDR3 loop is CASSLRTGGIDTQYF. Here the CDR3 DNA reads TGTGCCAGCAGCTTGAGGACAGGGGGTATAGATACGCAGTATTTT.

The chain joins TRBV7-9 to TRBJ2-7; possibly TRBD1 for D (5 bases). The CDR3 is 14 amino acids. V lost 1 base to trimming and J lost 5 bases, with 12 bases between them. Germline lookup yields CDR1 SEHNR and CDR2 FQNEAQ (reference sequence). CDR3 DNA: TGTGCCAGCAGCTTAGTGGGCCAGGGCCACGAGCAGTACTTC. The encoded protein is CASSLVGQGHEQYF.

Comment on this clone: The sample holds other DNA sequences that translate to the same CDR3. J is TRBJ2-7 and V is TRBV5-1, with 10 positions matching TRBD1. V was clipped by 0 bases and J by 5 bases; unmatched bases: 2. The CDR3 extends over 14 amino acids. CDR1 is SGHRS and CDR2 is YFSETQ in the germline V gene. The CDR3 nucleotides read TGCGCCAGCAGCTTGGGGGACAGGGGCCACGAGCAGTACTTC. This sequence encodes CASSLGDRGHEQYF.

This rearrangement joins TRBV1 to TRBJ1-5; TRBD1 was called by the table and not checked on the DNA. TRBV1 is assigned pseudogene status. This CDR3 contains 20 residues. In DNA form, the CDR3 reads TGCACCAGCAGCCAAGCGTCTCCGGGACAGGGCGTCCCAAGCAATCAGCCCCAGCATTTT. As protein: CTSSQASPGQGVPSNQPQHF.

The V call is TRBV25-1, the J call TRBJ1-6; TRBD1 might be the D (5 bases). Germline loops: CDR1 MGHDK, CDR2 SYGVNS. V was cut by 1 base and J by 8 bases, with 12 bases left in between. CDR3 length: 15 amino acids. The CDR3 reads CASSEWGVTDSPLHF. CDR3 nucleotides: TGTGCCAGCAGTGAATGGGGGGTAACGGATTCACCCCTCCACTTT.

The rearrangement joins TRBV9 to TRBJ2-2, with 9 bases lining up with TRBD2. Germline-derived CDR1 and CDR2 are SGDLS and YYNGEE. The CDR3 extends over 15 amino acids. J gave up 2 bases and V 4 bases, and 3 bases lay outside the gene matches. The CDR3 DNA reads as TGTGCCAGCAGCCCGGGACTAGCTAACACCGGGGAGCTGTTTTTT. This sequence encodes CASSPGLANTGELFF.

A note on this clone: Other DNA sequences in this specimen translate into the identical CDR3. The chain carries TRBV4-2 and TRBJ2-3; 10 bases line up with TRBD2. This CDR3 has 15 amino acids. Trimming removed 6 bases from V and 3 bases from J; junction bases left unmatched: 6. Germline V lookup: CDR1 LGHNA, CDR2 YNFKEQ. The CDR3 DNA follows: TGTGCCAGCAGTCTCTTAGCGGGAGGAACAGATACGCAGTATTTT. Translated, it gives CASSLLAGGTDTQYF.